The 20 T cell receptor beta chains below all came from one sample that was sequenced in a study of Ad26.COV2.S vaccination and SARS-CoV-2 variants. Profiling relied on immunoSEQ multiplex PCR, and the TCRdb table lists in-frame clones only, not all of them. The table lists some 350,000 clones, roughly nine tenths of them singletons, with 3% to 5% in the top ten. The source material was peripheral blood, sampled after recovery from COVID-19. Source of these receptors: a human donor who had recovered from COVID-19.

The rearrangement joins TRBV5-6 to TRBJ1-3; 7 nucleotides align to TRBD1. The CDR3 spans 18 residues. CDR1 and CDR2 (germline): SGHDT, YYEEEE. Trimming cost V 4 bases and J 0 bases; bases outside gene matches: 13. The CDR3 here is CASSPLFPGQSSGNTIYF. The CDR3 DNA reads TGTGCCAGCAGCCCGCTCTTTCCGGGACAGAGCTCTGGAAACACCATATATTTT.

The chain has TRBV25-1 and TRBJ2-1; D gene ambiguous. Germline values: CDR1 MGHDK, CDR2 SYGVNS. Deletions cut 5 bases from V and 9 bases from J, with 5 bases between. The CDR3 totals 10 residues. The DNA for the CDR3 is TGTGCCAGCAGTTTGGGTGAGCAGTTCTTC. As protein: CASSLGEQFF.

V is TRBV18 and J is TRBJ2-7; 8 bases map to TRBD1. CDR3 size: 14 residues. The V gene end was trimmed by 3 bases and the J gene end by 2 bases; junction bases not matched to a gene: 3. The germline V gene encodes CDR1 KGHSH and CDR2 LQKENI. The DNA for the CDR3 is TGTGCCAGCTCACCTCAGGGGGCAACCTACGAGCAGTACTTC. Its translation is CASSPQGATYEQYF.

V and J are TRBV6-1 and TRBJ2-7; TRBD2 matches 9 bases. The CDR3 is 16 residues long. Germline loops: CDR1 MNHNS, CDR2 SASEGT. V lost 2 bases and J lost 3; bases outside the gene matches: 8. The CDR3: CASSEMFAGGHYEQYF. DNA for the CDR3: TGTGCCAGCAGTGAAATGTTTGCGGGGGGGCACTACGAGCAGTACTTC.

As regards this clone: Germline is not matched at one junction end, which may reflect a read error. The chain couples TRBV18 to TRBJ1-5; the D is unclear. The CDR3 contains 18 residues. In germline, CDR1 is KGHSH, CDR2 LQKENI. CDR3 amino acids: CASAPGGPGTSGNQPQHF. As DNA, the CDR3 is TGTGCCAGCGCACCCGGCGGACCAGGTACTTCGGGCAATCAGCCCCAGCATTTT. The whole variable domain, filled in from reference TRBV18 and TRBJ1-5, reads NAGVMQNPRHLVRRRGQEARLRCSPMKGHSHVYWYRQLPEEGLKFMVYLQKENIIDESGMPKERFSAEFPKEGPSILRIQQVVRGDSAAYFCASAPGGPGTSGNQPQHFGDGTRLSIL.

This chain connects TRBV6-5 to TRBJ2-7, with D perhaps TRBD1 (6 bases). The length of the CDR3 is 15 residues. Looked up from germline, CDR1 is MNHEY and CDR2 is SVGAGI. V lost 2 bases and J 2 bases, leaving 13 bases between the germline ends. As DNA, the CDR3 is TGTGCCAGCAGTTACGGACAGATAAAAACCTACGAGCAGTACTTC. Residues: CASSYGQIKTYEQYF.

V usage is TRBV7-2 and J usage is TRBJ2-1; 8 bases match TRBD2. V lost 2 bases, J lost 5 bases, and 8 bases stayed unmatched. From germline, CDR1 is SGHTA and CDR2 FQGNSA. This CDR3 has 16 amino acids. CDR3 sequence: CASSLRGGGPNNEQFF. CDR3 sequence (DNA): TGTGCCAGCAGCTTACGGGGCGGGGGGCCCAACAATGAGCAGTTCTTC.

V gene TRBV2 combines with J gene TRBJ2-2; D remains ambiguous. CDR1 and CDR2 from the germline V gene are SNHLY and FYNNEI. This CDR3 spans 14 amino acids. V was cut by 5 bases and J by 0 bases, with 7 bases left in between. The CDR3 nucleotides are TGTGCCAGCAGTACTCGCGCGAACACCGGGGAGCTGTTTTTT. Amino acids: CASSTRANTGELFF.

The V and J genes are TRBV27 and TRBJ2-7; maybe TRBD1 (5 bases). The germline V gene encodes CDR1 MNHEY and CDR2 SMNVEV (reference sequence). Trimming took off 2 bases at V and 3 bases at J, with 8 bases between the two ends. The CDR3 runs to 13 residues. In DNA, the CDR3 is TGTGCCAGCAGTTTACAGGGCTACTACGAGCAGTACTTC. It translates to CASSLQGYYEQYF.

This sequence joins TRBV5-1 and TRBJ2-1, with D perhaps assigned TRBD1 or TRBD2 (5 bases each). The germline V and J ends were trimmed by 1 base and 7 bases, with 12 bases remaining between them. This CDR3 region has 14 residues. CDR1 is SGHRS, CDR2 YFSETQ, per germline. This CDR3 is CASSLRDPRNEQFF. DNA of the CDR3: TGCGCCAGCAGCTTGAGGGACCCCCGGAATGAGCAGTTCTTC.

The chain uses TRBV11-2 and TRBJ1-3; a possible D gene is TRBD1 (6 bases). The V end lost 0 bases, the J end lost 5 bases, and 11 bases lay between the germline ends. Per germline, CDR1 SGHAT and CDR2 FQNNGV. The CDR3 has 15 residues. CDR3 sequence (DNA): TGTGCCAGCAGCTTAGAGGACAGTTCTAGAAACACCATATATTTT. It yields the protein CASSLEDSSRNTIYF.

This clone was counted between two and nine times. The chain couples TRBV7-6 to TRBJ1-3; D not certain. The CDR3 sequence is 16 residues long. The germline CDR1 and CDR2 sequences are SGHVS and FNYEAQ. Between the trimmed V and J ends, which lost 5 bases and 2 bases, there was a span of 16 bases. CDR3 region: CASSPSSPGPGNTIYF. DNA for the CDR3: TGTGCCAGCAGCCCCTCGTCCCCCGGCCCTGGAAACACCATATATTTT.

The V call is TRBV9, the J call TRBJ1-4, with 9 bases aligning to TRBD1. Trimming took 2 bases from V and 5 from J; bases not matched to a gene: 1. This CDR3 region has 14 residues. CDR1 and CDR2 (germline): SGDLS, YYNGEE. The CDR3 bases are TGTGCCAGCAGCGTCGGGACAGGGAATGAAAAACTGTTTTTT. It encodes CASSVGTGNEKLFF.

A word on this clone: In the same sample, other DNA sequences code for this CDR3. J is TRBJ2-3 and V is TRBV5-1; 13 bases are shared with TRBD2. CDR1 and CDR2 (germline): SGHRS, YFSETQ. Trimming took 3 bases from V and 1 from J; bases not matched to a gene: 2. This CDR3 spans 16 amino acids. The CDR3 here is CASSYGLAGGTDTQYF. The CDR3 nucleotides read TGCGCCAGCAGCTACGGACTAGCGGGGGGCACAGATACGCAGTATTTT.

This clone showed up just once. CDR3 amino acids: CASSLYEGGELFF. The CDR3 nucleotides read TGTGCCAGCAGTTTATATGAAGGCGGGGAGCTGTTTTTT. The chain recombines TRBV12-3 or TRBV12-4 with TRBJ2-2; D remains unclear. V was pared by 2 bases and J by 7 bases, with 8 bases between. The CDR3 is made up of 13 amino acids.

This chain's CDR3 is CASEGVRNQPQHF. Here the CDR3 DNA reads TGTGCCAGTGAGGGGGTCCGCAATCAGCCCCAGCATTTT. The chain combines TRBV6-6 with TRBJ1-5, with D tentatively TRBD1 (6 bases). In germline, CDR1 is MNHNY, CDR2 SVGAGI (reference sequence). Trimming removed 9 bases at V and 2 bases at J, with 11 bases between. The CDR3 contains 13 residues.

The rearrangement uses TRBV2 and TRBJ2-7, with D tentatively TRBD1 (6 bases). The V end lost 4 bases, the J end lost 2 bases, and 12 bases lay between the germline ends. Germline lookup yields CDR1 SNHLY and CDR2 FYNNEI. The CDR3 has 14 amino acids. The CDR3 bases are TGTGCCAGCAGTGGGTTGGGGGCCACCTACGAGCAGTACTTC. Protein: CASSGLGATYEQYF.

The V gene is TRBV27, the J gene TRBJ1-5; D is perhaps TRBD1 (5 bases). Germline V CDR1 and CDR2: MNHEY, SMNVEV (reference sequence). The CDR3 runs 15 residues. V was pared by 9 bases and J by 3 bases, with 18 bases between. CDR3 residues: CASREGPASNQPQHF. For the CDR3, the DNA is TGTGCCAGTCGGGAGGGGCCGGCTTCCAATCAGCCCCAGCATTTT.

The V and J genes are TRBV6-6 and TRBJ2-7, with D possibly TRBD1 on 6 matching bases. Germline V gene sequence: CDR1 MNHNY, CDR2 SVGAGI (reference sequence). Trimming took off 2 bases at V and 1 base at J, with 12 bases between the two ends. The CDR3 runs to 15 residues. This CDR3 is CASSYPTGSSYEQYF. DNA of the CDR3: TGTGCCAGCAGTTACCCAACAGGGAGTTCCTACGAGCAGTACTTC.

The J gene is TRBJ1-1, the V gene TRBV5-5, with no clear D. This CDR3 has 16 residues. The germline V gene encodes CDR1 SGHKS and CDR2 YYEKEE (reference sequence). V dropped 1 base and J dropped 5 bases, with 18 bases sitting between them. The CDR3 region has the DNA TGTGCCAGCAGCTTGATGGGAATTGGGTTAGGAACTGAAGCTTTCTTT. As protein: CASSLMGIGLGTEAFF.